This TCR beta chain came from a study of blood T cell repertoires in COVID-19. About the research overall: Donors in the United States, Italy and Spain gave samples during acute or convalescent COVID-19. Sample material is recorded as cDNA or gDNA derived from T cells, B-cell-depleted T cells, or PBMCs.

The length of the CDR3 is 14 residues. V was pared by 3 bases and J by 6 bases, with 8 bases of the junction left unmatched. Per the germline V gene, CDR1 is DFQATT and CDR2 is SNEGSKA (reference sequence). In the original workflow: Amplifying reference gene primers gave estimates of nucleated cell counts. Clones were sequenced by immunoSEQ multiplex PCR, and TCRdb holds only the in-frame ones, with some missing. That table is the source of V, J and clone size, and D and trimming were worked out from the DNA. The profile covers some 80,000 clones, with about 79% appearing a single time and more than 20% taken by the ten largest.

This TCR derives from a woman in her forties or fifties with acute or convalescent COVID-19. The V and J genes are TRBV20-1 and TRBJ1-2; TRBD1 aligns across 9 bases. The sample consisted of peripheral blood. CDR3 in DNA: TGCAGTGCTAGTCCCTACAGGGGGCGCGATGGCTACACCTTC. Translated: CSASPYRGRDGYTF.